This T cell receptor (delta chain) derives from a study of γδ T cells in repeated Plasmodium falciparum infection (TCRdb year 2021). Describing the broader study: Malian children exposed to intense seasonal malaria transmission were enrolled in the natural-infection arm and compared with Australian children matched for age and gender. About five malaria-naive U.S. adults underwent four controlled human malaria infections by bites from P. falciparum NF54-infected Anopheles stephensi mosquitoes over roughly 580 days. Samples from controlled-infection subjects were taken at baseline, right before selected infections, and 21 days after each infection. In the study, the shaping of the human gammadelta T cell repertoire by repeated Plasmodium falciparum infection was examined using natural infection in Mali and controlled human malaria infection. The gammadelta TCR repertoires from Mali were analysed in two ways: cross-sectionally during periods with no transmission, and longitudinally across episodes of acute febrile malaria. General study outcomes and caveats: Generalizability was limited because the Malian cohort came from a small rural village made up predominantly of one ethnic group. Vgamma9/Vdelta2+ TCR repertoires kept a highly stable polyclonal repertoire across time and infection, and many TCRgamma sequences overlapped between individuals. Vdelta2-negative gammadelta TCR repertoires from Malian children appeared more clonally expanded, less diverse and less shared than those of Australian children. Waves of new clonotype selection in Vdelta2-negative, largely Vdelta1+, gammadelta TCR repertoires appeared to be driven by repeated controlled infections. Analysis of inter-individual variability in gammadelta T cell responses was limited by the small size of the controlled-infection cohort.

The CDR3 starts with the cysteine, ends with the phenylalanine, and has 26 residues. Only the CDR3 part of the read is kept: 78 bases, read in frame from the first base. According to the germline V gene, CDR1 reads TSWWSYY and CDR2 reads QGS. For bulk TCR repertoire analysis, Vgamma9/Vdelta2+ and Vdelta2-negative gammadelta T cell populations were isolated by flow sorting from peripheral blood mononuclear cells. Libraries were prepared through multiplex PCR. Sequencing used an Illumina MiSeq. Every sorted gammadelta T cell sample had both its TCR gamma (TRG) and TCR delta (TRD) chains sequenced. As for the authors' bioinformatics: The repertoire analyses used clonotype tree plots, the accumulated frequency of the top 20 clonotypes, and diversity index (DI) and D75 metrics. Clonotypes were called again by TCRdb from the public reads via CATT, and duplicate nucleotide sequences were then merged into one entry. These V and J calls rely on TCRdb rather than the paper's analysis. The sample records tens of thousands of delta-chain clones, 1.7% of which are singletons. The leading ten clones occupy about 15% of the sample.

As concerns this clone: Its antigen target is currently unknown. A read error likely explains why the TCRdb protein, taken from a much larger clone, differs from this DNA's translation at residue 22; the protein shown is translated from the DNA.

The sequenced sample consisted of gamma-delta T cells from blood. The receptor's source is a pool of human donors (malaria-infected and uninfected, not separated). The chain couples TRDV1 to TRDJ1; 8 of the junction bases match TRDD3. Because TCRdb records no J gene, it was assigned here through a match of the DNA to germline. The CDR3 in this case is CALGEPSPFSTFILLGAPAYTGKLIF. In nucleotide form, the sequence is TGTGCTCTTGGGGAACCTTCACCCTTTTCTACGTTTATACTACTGGGGGCCCCGGCGTACACCGGTAAACTCATCTTT.